Following are 6 T cell receptor beta chains from one sample sequenced in a study of T cells after yellow fever vaccination. TCRdb reprocessed the 5' RACE reads with MiXCR, giving one entry per CDR3 protein. The table has 95,000 to 150,000 distinct CDR3 sequences, approximately 8.4% seen once. Sequences were derived from CD8+ T cells sorted from PBMCs, sampled on the day of the yellow fever booster vaccination. The source is a man aged 18 to 30 who received the YFV17D yellow fever vaccine.

This clonotype was observed a few times. The genes are TRBV27 and TRBJ1-1; D perhaps matches TRBD1 (6 bases). Germline CDR1 MNHEY, CDR2 SMNVEV (reference sequence). V was clipped by 5 bases and J by 3 bases, with 22 bases between them. The CDR3 contains 17 residues. The DNA of the CDR3 is TGTGCCAGCAGTCCCCCCCGGGTAGGGGGGGGAGACACTGAAGCTTTCTTT. It specifies CASSPPRVGGGDTEAFF.

The chain recombines TRBV7-9 with TRBJ1-1, with D possibly TRBD1 on 5 matching bases. Germline V gives CDR1 SEHNR, CDR2 FQNEAQ (reference sequence). V was clipped by 0 bases and J by 5 bases, with 10 bases between them. The CDR3 has 14 residues. Here the CDR3 DNA reads TGTGCCAGCAGCTTAGCGTTGGGGGGAACTGAAGCTTTCTTT. Protein sequence: CASSLALGGTEAFF.

There are a few counts of this clonotype. This sequence joins TRBV3-1 and TRBJ2-5; 8 bases fit TRBD1. V gave up 5 bases and J gave up 1 base; unmatched junction bases: 3. CDR3 length equals 14 residues. The germline CDR1 and CDR2 sequences are LGHDT and YNNKEL (reference sequence). CDR3 bases: TGTGCCAGCAGCGGGACAGGCATCCAAGAGACCCAGTACTTC. Its protein is CASSGTGIQETQYF.

The chain links TRBV6-2 or TRBV6-3 to TRBJ2-5, with 9 bases aligning to TRBD1. The germline gives CDR1 MNHEY, CDR2 SVGEGT. V lost 5 bases to trimming and J lost 2 bases; unmatched junction nucleotides: 6. This CDR3 has 15 residues. The DNA of the CDR3 is TGTGCCAGCAGTCAGGACAGGGGACCACAAGAGACCCAGTACTTC. Translation gives CASSQDRGPQETQYF.

This clonotype was detected a few times. The rearrangement joins TRBV7-9 to TRBJ2-3; TRBD2 aligns across 9 bases. CDR1 and CDR2 (germline): SEHNR, FQNEAQ (reference sequence). The trim removed 0 bases at V and 5 bases at J, leaving 9 bases unmatched. This CDR3 is built from 17 residues. CDR3 in amino acids: CASSLAQGGGAEDTQYF. CDR3 DNA: TGTGCCAGCAGCTTAGCCCAAGGCGGGGGGGCCGAAGATACGCAGTATTTT.

The sample holds a few counts of this clonotype. The rearrangement joins TRBV7-3 to TRBJ2-2, with a weak D call TRBD2 (5 bases). The V end lost 5 bases, the J end lost 1 base, and 14 bases lay between the germline ends. Germline V gene sequence: CDR1 SGHTA, CDR2 FQGTGA. This CDR3 spans 16 amino acids. The CDR3 DNA is TGTGCCAGCAGCCGAGGCCCCGCGGGGAACACCGGGGAGCTGTTTTTT. This translates into CASSRGPAGNTGELFF.